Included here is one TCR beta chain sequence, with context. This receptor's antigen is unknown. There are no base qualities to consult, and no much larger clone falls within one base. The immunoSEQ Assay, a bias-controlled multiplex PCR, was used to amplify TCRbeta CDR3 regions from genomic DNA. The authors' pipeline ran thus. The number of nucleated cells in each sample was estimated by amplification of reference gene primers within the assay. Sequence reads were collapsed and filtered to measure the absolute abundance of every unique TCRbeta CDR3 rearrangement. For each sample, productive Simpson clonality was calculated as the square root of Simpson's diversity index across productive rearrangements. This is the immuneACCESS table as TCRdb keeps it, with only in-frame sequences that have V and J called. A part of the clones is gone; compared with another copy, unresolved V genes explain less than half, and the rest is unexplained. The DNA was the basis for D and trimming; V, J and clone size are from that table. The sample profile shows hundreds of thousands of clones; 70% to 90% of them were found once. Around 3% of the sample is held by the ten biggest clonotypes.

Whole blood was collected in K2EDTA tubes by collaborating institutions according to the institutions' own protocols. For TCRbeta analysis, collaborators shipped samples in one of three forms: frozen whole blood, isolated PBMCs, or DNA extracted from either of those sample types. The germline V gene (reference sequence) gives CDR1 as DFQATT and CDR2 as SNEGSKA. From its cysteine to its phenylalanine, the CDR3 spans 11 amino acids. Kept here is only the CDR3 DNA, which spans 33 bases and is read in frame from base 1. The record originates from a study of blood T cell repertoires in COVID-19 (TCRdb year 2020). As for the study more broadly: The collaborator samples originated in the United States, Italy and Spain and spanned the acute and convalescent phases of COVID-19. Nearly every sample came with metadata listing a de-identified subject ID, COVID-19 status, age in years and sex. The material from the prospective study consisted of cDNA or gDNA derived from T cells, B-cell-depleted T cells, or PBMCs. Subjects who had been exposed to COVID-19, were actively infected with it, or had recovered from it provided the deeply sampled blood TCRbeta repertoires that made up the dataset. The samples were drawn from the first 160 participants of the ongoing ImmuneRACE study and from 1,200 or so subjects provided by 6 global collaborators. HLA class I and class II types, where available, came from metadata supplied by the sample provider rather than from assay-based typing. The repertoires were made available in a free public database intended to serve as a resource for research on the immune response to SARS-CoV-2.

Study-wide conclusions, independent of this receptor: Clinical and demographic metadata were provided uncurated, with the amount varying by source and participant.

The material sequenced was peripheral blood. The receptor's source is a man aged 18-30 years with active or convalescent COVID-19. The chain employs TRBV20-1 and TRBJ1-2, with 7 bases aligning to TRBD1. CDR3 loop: CSDRADYGYTF. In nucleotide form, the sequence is TGCAGCGACAGGGCAGACTATGGCTACACCTTC.